A selection of T cell receptor beta chains follows, all from one sample in a study of Ad26.COV2.S vaccination and SARS-CoV-2 variants. Clones were sequenced by immunoSEQ multiplex PCR, and TCRdb holds only the in-frame ones, with some missing. The table lists roughly 350,000 clones, about 88% of them singletons. The sample consisted of peripheral blood, taken in a trial of Ad26.COV2.S vaccine versus placebo. These receptors were obtained from a person aged 18 to 59 who received the Ad26.COV2.S COVID-19 vaccine or a placebo. The conserved cysteine and the conserved F or W are not part of the CDR3 here. The D gene is left open where the match is weak.

d_call: TRBD1
v_call: TRBV5-1
j_call: TRBJ1-2
cdr3_aa: ASSSTGGINYGYT

d_call: TRBD1
v_call: TRBV5-1
j_call: TRBJ2-3
cdr3_aa: ASSLAGQGDQDTQY

d_call: TRBD1
v_call: TRBV6-2/TRBV6-3
j_call: TRBJ1-5
cdr3_aa: ASSKDRDRQPQH

d_call: TRBD1
v_call: TRBV27
j_call: TRBJ1-2
cdr3_aa: ASSSLARGPNYGYT

d_call: NA
v_call: TRBV19
j_call: TRBJ1-6
cdr3_aa: ASSIPSAMNSPLH

d_call: NA
v_call: TRBV21-1
j_call: TRBJ1-2
cdr3_aa: ASSKRDRDRGGYT

d_call: NA
v_call: TRBV4-3
j_call: TRBJ1-6
cdr3_aa: ASSQGTANSPLH

d_call: NA
v_call: TRBV19
j_call: TRBJ1-1
cdr3_aa: ASSPQVYTEAF

d_call: NA
v_call: TRBV19
j_call: TRBJ2-5
cdr3_aa: ASRGGNQETQY

d_call: TRBD2
v_call: TRBV6-2/TRBV6-3
j_call: TRBJ2-1
cdr3_aa: ASSSSGRTYNEQF

d_call: NA
v_call: TRBV7-2
j_call: TRBJ2-3
cdr3_aa: ASSSQTIPTDTQY

d_call: NA
v_call: TRBV12-3/TRBV12-4
j_call: TRBJ1-6
cdr3_aa: ASSSQISSPLH

d_call: NA
v_call: TRBV7-9
j_call: TRBJ2-2
cdr3_aa: ASSANPGTGELF

d_call: TRBD1
v_call: TRBV4-3
j_call: TRBJ1-6
cdr3_aa: ASSQEGQGASPLH

d_call: NA
v_call: TRBV4-1
j_call: TRBJ2-1
cdr3_aa: ASSQTGQLYNEQF

d_call: NA
v_call: TRBV24-1
j_call: TRBJ2-3
cdr3_aa: ATSAAGQSTDTQY

d_call: TRBD2
v_call: TRBV4-3
j_call: TRBJ2-1
cdr3_aa: ASSQVEGLAAYNEQF

d_call: TRBD1
v_call: TRBV28
j_call: TRBJ2-7
cdr3_aa: ASRGTGRLYEQY

d_call: NA
v_call: TRBV9
j_call: TRBJ1-1
cdr3_aa: ASSDLGEEYTEAF

d_call: NA
v_call: TRBV28
j_call: TRBJ2-3
cdr3_aa: ASGWADTQY

d_call: NA
v_call: TRBV10-3
j_call: TRBJ1-4
cdr3_aa: AIRPGEGEKLF

d_call: TRBD2
v_call: TRBV18
j_call: TRBJ2-7
cdr3_aa: ASSQGTSGSYEQY

d_call: NA
v_call: TRBV19
j_call: TRBJ1-3
cdr3_aa: ASAGGLGNTIY

d_call: TRBD1
v_call: TRBV28
j_call: TRBJ1-2
cdr3_aa: ASSSPGQGGTNYGYT

d_call: NA
v_call: TRBV4-1
j_call: TRBJ2-3
cdr3_aa: ASSRKDASTDTQY

d_call: NA
v_call: TRBV6-5
j_call: TRBJ2-7
cdr3_aa: ASSYSDSGRTYEQY

d_call: NA
v_call: TRBV4-3
j_call: TRBJ2-7
cdr3_aa: ASSQDQAGSYEQY

d_call: NA
v_call: TRBV27
j_call: TRBJ2-7
cdr3_aa: ASSPLGAESSYEQY

d_call: NA
v_call: TRBV5-4
j_call: TRBJ2-5
cdr3_aa: ASSLVARGAGETQY